Listed here are 10 T cell receptor beta chains from one sample, sequenced in a study of blood T cells in healthy people across ages. Next came a second PCR, run for about 7 to 11 cycles, which used a sample-barcoded 5' primer along with a J-beta primer mix. A single record per CDR3 protein comes from TCRdb applying MiXCR to the 5' RACE reads. The table has more than 750,000 distinct CDR3 sequences, around 29% seen once. These same data were also listed under a study on T cells of mothers and their children.

Sequencing was performed on blood. The origin of the receptors is a woman aged 40 to 55 in good health.

This clonotype turned up a few times. This sequence joins TRBV4-1 and TRBJ1-1; unclear D gene. V lost 8 bases, J lost 0 bases, and 13 bases lay in between. The germline V gene encodes CDR1 MGHRA and CDR2 YSYEKL. There are 14 residues in the CDR3. CDR3 sequence (DNA): TGCGCCAGCCGAAACCGGGCTTTGAACACTGAAGCTTTCTTT. Encoded protein: CASRNRALNTEAFF.

This clonotype was seen many times. V gene TRBV10-3 combines with J gene TRBJ1-2; TRBD1 matches at 8 bases. V dropped 7 bases and J dropped 4; count of bases not matched to a gene: 5. There are 13 residues in the CDR3. CDR1 ENHRY and CDR2 SYGVKD come from the germline V gene. The CDR3 nucleotides are TGTGCCATCACCTCTGACAGGGGCTATGGCTACACCTTC. Amino acids: CAITSDRGYGYTF.

The gene calls are TRBV7-2 and TRBJ2-5; 8 positions match TRBD2. The ends lost 3 bases at V and 9 bases at J; junction bases unmatched: 6. The CDR3 contains 13 residues. Germline values: CDR1 SGHTA, CDR2 FQGNSA. The CDR3: CASSLPGGASQYF. The CDR3 DNA is TGTGCCAGCAGCTTGCCCGGGGGGGCGTCCCAGTACTTC.

This clonotype has only a few counts. The chain carries TRBV7-9 and TRBJ2-7, with TRBD1 matching 7 bases. Germline CDR1 reads SEHNR; CDR2 reads FQNEAQ (reference sequence). The trim removed 3 bases at V and 2 bases at J, leaving 4 bases unmatched. The CDR3 has 14 residues. Here the CDR3 DNA reads TGTGCCAGCAGCTTTTCGGACAGGCCCTACGAGCAGTACTTC. Its translation: CASSFSDRPYEQYF.

This clonotype was picked up a small number of times. V gene TRBV7-2 combines with J gene TRBJ1-5; possible D gene TRBD1, 6 bases. The CDR3 runs to 15 residues. Trimming shortened V by 5 bases and J by 0 bases, and 11 bases separated the two germline ends. CDR1 is SGHTA, CDR2 FQGNSA, per germline. The CDR3, as DNA: TGTGCCAGCAGCATTGGGACACTTAGCAATCAGCCCCAGCATTTT. This gives the protein CASSIGTLSNQPQHF.

The V gene is TRBV10-3, the J gene TRBJ1-1; 7 bases line up with TRBD1. The V gene's germline CDR1 is ENHRY and CDR2 SYGVKD. This CDR3 region has 13 residues. After removal of 6 bases from V and 3 bases from J, the junction contained 4 bases not matched to a gene. The CDR3 here is CAISDTGDTEAFF. The CDR3, as DNA: TGTGCCATCAGCGACACAGGGGACACTGAAGCTTTCTTT.

This clonotype was counted only a few times. The CDR3 region is CASSLEGGRSTEKLFF. Here the CDR3 DNA reads TGTGCCAGCAGCTTAGAAGGAGGCAGAAGCACTGAAAAACTGTTTTTT. The rearrangement joins TRBV11-2 to TRBJ1-4; D is undetermined. CDR3 size: 16 residues. Germline values: CDR1 SGHAT, CDR2 FQNNGV. Deletions cut 0 bases from V and 7 bases from J, with 15 bases between.

The chain joins TRBV7-2 to TRBJ1-5; 9 bases agree with TRBD1. From germline, CDR1 is SGHTA and CDR2 FQGNSA. Trimming removed 4 bases from V and 3 bases from J; junction bases left unmatched: 4. This CDR3 has 15 residues. CDR3 sequence reads: CASSSRDRANQPQHF. CDR3 DNA sequence: TGTGCCAGCAGCTCCCGGGACAGGGCCAATCAGCCCCAGCATTTT.

This chain joins TRBV6-2 or TRBV6-3 and TRBJ2-3; 12 nucleotides agree with TRBD2. The V gene end was trimmed by 0 bases and the J gene end by 6 bases; junction bases not matched to a gene: 7. Germline V gene sequence: CDR1 MNHEY, CDR2 SVGEGT. This CDR3 comprises 17 residues. CDR3 protein: CASSYSTSGGHRDTQYF. The CDR3 region has the DNA TGTGCCAGCAGTTACTCGACTAGCGGGGGACATCGGGATACGCAGTATTTT.

In its sample, this clonotype was seen many times. At one end the junction does not follow the germline gene, possibly because of a read error. This rearrangement joins TRBV7-7 to TRBJ2-1; D could derive from TRBD1 or TRBD2 (5 bases each). CDR3 length: 17 amino acids. Germline V gene lookup returns CDR1 SSHAT and CDR2 FNYEAQ (reference sequence). Here the CDR3 DNA reads TGTGCTAGCAGCTTGGCAGCCGGGACGGTGAATTACAATGAGCAGTTCTTC. Its translation is CASSLAAGTVNYNEQFF.